This record covers a single TCR beta chain. Its binding antigen is unknown. No base-level quality is on record; no much larger clone is a single base apart. This entry is derived from a study of blood T cell repertoires in COVID-19 (dated by TCRdb to 2018 to 2021). Regarding the study in general: Collaborator samples came from the United States, Italy and Spain and covered acute and convalescent phases of COVID-19. The prospective study material was composed of cDNA or gDNA derived from T cells, B-cell-depleted T cells, or PBMCs. A freely available public database, intended as a resource for researchers studying the immune response to SARS-CoV-2, is where the repertoires were released. Nearly every sample came with metadata listing a de-identified subject ID, COVID-19 status, age in years and sex. Deeply sampled blood TCRbeta repertoires from subjects exposed to, actively infected with, or recovered from COVID-19 were included in the dataset. Where HLA class I and class II types were available, the types were taken from metadata supplied by the sample provider, not from assay-based typing. The samples were drawn from the first 160 participants of the ongoing ImmuneRACE study and from over 950 subjects provided by 6 global collaborators. Overall study outcomes, separate from this receptor: The amount of clinical and demographic metadata varied by source and participant and was provided uncurated.

Taken from the germline V gene (reference sequence), the CDR1 and CDR2 loops are LNHDA and SQIVND. V gives up 6 bases and J gives up 2 bases, and the segment between their germline ends measures 14 bases. Its CDR3 holds 14 amino acids, cysteine through phenylalanine. Of all the DNA, just the CDR3 is kept, 42 bases in frame from base 1. Whole blood was collected in K2EDTA tubes by collaborating institutions according to the institutions' own protocols. For TCRbeta analysis, collaborator samples were shipped as frozen whole blood, as isolated PBMCs, or as DNA extracted from either sample type. The immunoSEQ Assay, a bias-controlled multiplex PCR, was used to amplify TCRbeta CDR3 regions from genomic DNA. Per the original workflow: Within the assay, amplification of reference gene primers was used to estimate how many nucleated cells each sample contained. To quantify the absolute abundance of each unique TCRbeta CDR3 rearrangement, sequence reads were collapsed and filtered. For each sample, productive Simpson clonality was calculated as the square root of Simpson's diversity index over productive rearrangements. TCRdb carries this immuneACCESS record with in-frame sequences only. Its versions omit some clonotypes, under half of them owing to an unresolved V gene in the studies checked, with the rest unexplained. V, J and clone size are taken as reported in that table, and D and trimming were inferred from the DNA itself. The sample table shows 25,000 to 35,000 clones, and about 79% are seen once. The biggest ten clones account for about an eighth of the sample.

The TCR comes from a human donor in a cohort sampled during active COVID-19. This chain joins TRBV19 to TRBJ2-7, with the D gene too uncertain to name. The sample was peripheral blood. The CDR3 is CASSRVLPPYEQYF. The bases read TGTGCCAGTAGCCGGGTCCTCCCCCCCTACGAGCAGTACTTC.